This TCR beta chain is from a study of blood T cell repertoires in COVID-19. As for the study in general: Acute-phase and convalescent COVID-19 samples originated in the United States, Italy and Spain. T cells, B-cell-depleted T cells, or PBMCs supplied cDNA or gDNA.

The germline CDR1 and CDR2 sequences are MNHEY and SMNVEV (reference sequence). The CDR3 sequence is 15 residues long. Trimming removed 10 bases from V and 4 bases from J; junction bases left unmatched: 10. This clone was seen a single time. In the original analysis: How many nucleated cells were present was estimated from reference gene primer amplification. Produced via immunoSEQ multiplex PCR; TCRdb's table is partial and in-frame only. The V and J calls and the clone size are those of that table, but D and trimming were determined from the DNA. The sample yields over 70,000 clones, roughly 84% seen once.

The genes are TRBV27 and TRBJ1-2; 12 bases match TRBD1. Sample: peripheral blood. The TCR sequence derives from a human donor in a cohort sampled during active COVID-19. The CDR3 bases are TGTGCCACCCCGAATGGGACAGGGGGCTGCTATGGCTACACCTTC. Translation gives CATPNGTGGCYGYTF.